This T cell receptor beta chain was sequenced during a study of blood T cell repertoires in COVID-19. On the study more broadly: The analysed material was cDNA or gDNA that came from T cells, B-cell-depleted T cells, or PBMCs.

Authors' processing steps: Reference gene primer amplification gave nucleated cell count estimates. The repertoire was sequenced with immunoSEQ multiplex PCR; TCRdb's copy has only in-frame clones and lacks some. For V, J and clone size, that table is used; D and trimming come from the DNA. The table records around 260,000 clones, roughly 85% of them present only once. V lost 0 bases to trimming and J lost 6 bases; unmatched junction nucleotides: 11. The germline V gene encodes CDR1 SGHAT and CDR2 FQNNGV. The CDR3 consists of 17 residues. What the recovered Cohort 3 donors had was two negative PCRs, clearance, or symptom resolution.

The receptor was isolated from a woman aged 30 to 39 who had recovered from COVID-19. The V and J genes are TRBV11-2 and TRBJ2-7; 10 nucleotides align to TRBD1. The sample taken for sequencing was PBMCs or T cells enriched from blood (not recorded which). The CDR3 DNA reads TGTGCCAGCAGCTTAGATCTCAGGGACAGGGGCCGGGGCGAGCAGTACTTC. Encoded protein: CASSLDLRDRGRGEQYF.